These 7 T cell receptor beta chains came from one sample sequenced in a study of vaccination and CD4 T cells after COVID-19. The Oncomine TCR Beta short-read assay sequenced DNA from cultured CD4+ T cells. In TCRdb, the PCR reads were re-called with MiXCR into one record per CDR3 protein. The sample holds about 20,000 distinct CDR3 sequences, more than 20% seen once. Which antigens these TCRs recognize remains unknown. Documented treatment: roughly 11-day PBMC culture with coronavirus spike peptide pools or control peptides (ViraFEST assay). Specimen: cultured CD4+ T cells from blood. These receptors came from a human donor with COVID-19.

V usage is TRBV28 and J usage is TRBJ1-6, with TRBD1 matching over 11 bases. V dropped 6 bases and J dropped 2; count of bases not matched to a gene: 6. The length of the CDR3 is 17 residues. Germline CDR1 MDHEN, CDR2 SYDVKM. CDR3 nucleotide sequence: TGTGCCAGCAGCCCGGGACAGGGGGGCGCCTATAATTCACCCCTCCACTTT. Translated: CASSPGQGGAYNSPLHF.

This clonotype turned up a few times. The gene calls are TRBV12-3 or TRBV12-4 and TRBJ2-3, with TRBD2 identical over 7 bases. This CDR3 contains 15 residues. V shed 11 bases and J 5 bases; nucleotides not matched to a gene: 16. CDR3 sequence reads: CAGYRKPVAGDTQYF. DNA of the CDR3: TGTGCCGGGTATAGAAAGCCCGTAGCGGGAGATACGCAGTATTTT.

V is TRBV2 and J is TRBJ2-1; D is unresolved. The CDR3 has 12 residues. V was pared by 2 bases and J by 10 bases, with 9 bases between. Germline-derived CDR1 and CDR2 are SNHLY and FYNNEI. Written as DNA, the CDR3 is TGTGCCAGCAGTGAAAACGCAGGAGAGCAGTTCTTC. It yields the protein CASSENAGEQFF.

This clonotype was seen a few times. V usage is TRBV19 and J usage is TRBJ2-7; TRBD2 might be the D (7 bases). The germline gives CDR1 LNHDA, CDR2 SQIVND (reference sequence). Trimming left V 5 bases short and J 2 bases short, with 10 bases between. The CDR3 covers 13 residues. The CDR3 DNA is TGTGCCAGTAGTCGGGGGGCGACCTACGAGCAGTACTTC. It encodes CASSRGATYEQYF.

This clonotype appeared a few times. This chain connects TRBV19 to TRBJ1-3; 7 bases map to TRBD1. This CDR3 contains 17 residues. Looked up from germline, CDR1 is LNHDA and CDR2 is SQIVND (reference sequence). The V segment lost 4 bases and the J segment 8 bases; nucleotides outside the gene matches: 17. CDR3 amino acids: CASSTRTGQFEGDTIYF. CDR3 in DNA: TGTGCCAGTAGTACTCGGACAGGTCAATTCGAAGGGGACACCATATATTTT.

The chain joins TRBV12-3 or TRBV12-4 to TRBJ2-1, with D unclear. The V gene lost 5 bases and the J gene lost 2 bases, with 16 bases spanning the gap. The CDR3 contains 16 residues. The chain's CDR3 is CASSLPPIVTYNEQFF. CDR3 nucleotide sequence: TGTGCCAGCAGTCTTCCTCCAATCGTAACCTACAATGAGCAGTTCTTC.

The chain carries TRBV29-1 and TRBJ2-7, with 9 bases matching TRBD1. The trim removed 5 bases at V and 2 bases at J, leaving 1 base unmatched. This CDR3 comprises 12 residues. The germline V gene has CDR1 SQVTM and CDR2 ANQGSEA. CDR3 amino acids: CSVRDRAYEQYF. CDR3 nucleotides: TGCAGCGTTCGGGACAGGGCCTACGAGCAGTACTTC.